The 20 T cell receptor beta chains presented below share a single source sample, sequenced in a study of spatial heterogeneity in lung cancer. Indicated time point: sample taken at primary tumor resection. Unsorted samples of tumor, nontumor lung or frozen PBMC had their whole RNA sequenced. TCRdb re-called the 5' RACE reads through MiXCR, storing one row per CDR3 protein. The table records about 95,000 distinct CDR3 sequences, approximately 8.5% of them present only once. This specimen was PBMCs, taken at surgery. These receptors were taken from a male donor with early-stage non-small cell lung cancer.

This clonotype was detected ten times or more. The chain couples TRBV11-2 to TRBJ2-7; D is uncertain. The CDR3 runs to 14 residues. Germline V gene lookup returns CDR1 SGHAT and CDR2 FQNNGV. Trimming stripped 1 base from V and 0 bases from J, with 7 bases between. CDR3 sequence (DNA): TGTGCCAGCAGCTTAGTTCCCGGCTCCTACGAGCAGTACTTC. Its protein is CASSLVPGSYEQYF. Combining the CDR3 with reference TRBV11-2 and TRBJ2-7 gives the whole variable domain EAGVAQSPRYKIIEKRQSVAFWCNPISGHATLYWYQQILGQGPKLLIQFQNNGVVDDSQLPKDRFSAERLKGVDSTLKIQPAKLEDSAVYLCASSLVPGSYEQYFGPGTRLTVT.

This clonotype was detected only a few times. The J gene is TRBJ2-7, the V gene TRBV7-2; 10 bases align to TRBD2. Germline V gene lookup returns CDR1 SGHTA and CDR2 FQGNSA. The CDR3 covers 13 residues. J gave up 4 bases and V 3 bases, and 0 bases lay outside the gene matches. As DNA, the CDR3 is TGTGCCAGCAGCTTTAGCGGGAGGTACGAGCAGTACTTC. It codes for CASSFSGRYEQYF.

This chain uses TRBV6-2 or TRBV6-3 with TRBJ1-2; 7 bases line up with TRBD1. V trimming: 8 bases; J trimming: 6 bases; junction bases outside the gene matches: 6. This CDR3 has 12 residues. CDR1 and CDR2 (germline): MNHEY, SVGEGT. The CDR3 coding sequence is TGTGCCAGCGAGGACAGGAGAGATGGCTACACCTTC. It yields the protein CASEDRRDGYTF.

This clonotype was detected ten times or more. As DNA, the CDR3 is TGTGCCAGCAACCGGGGACTAGCGGGGCAAACGCAGTATTTT. Residues: CASNRGLAGQTQYF. V is TRBV2 and J is TRBJ2-3, with TRBD2 identical over 13 bases. The CDR3 covers 14 residues. V was clipped by 7 bases and J by 9 bases; unmatched bases: 7. CDR1 and CDR2 from the germline V gene are SNHLY and FYNNEI.

The V gene is TRBV29-1, the J gene TRBJ2-3; a weak D match, TRBD2 (6 bases). Trimming cost V 1 base and J 2 bases, with 10 bases left between them. The germline V gene encodes CDR1 SQVTM and CDR2 ANQGSEA. The CDR3 is 14 amino acids. The CDR3 DNA reads TGCAGCGTTGAAGTAGCGGCCTCCACAGATACGCAGTATTTT. Amino acids: CSVEVAASTDTQYF.

This clonotype showed up many times. This chain joins TRBV12-3 or TRBV12-4 and TRBJ1-1, with D possibly being TRBD1 (5 bases). The CDR3 covers 14 residues. Trimming left V 1 base short and J 2 bases short, with 8 bases between. CDR3: CASSLGRTNTEAFF. CDR3 bases: TGTGCCAGCAGTTTAGGCCGGACAAACACTGAAGCTTTCTTT.

This clonotype was observed at least ten times. The gene calls are TRBV28 and TRBJ1-1, with D possibly being TRBD1 (5 bases). Trimming removed 7 bases from V and 4 bases from J, with 13 bases in between. This CDR3 is built from 13 residues. CDR1 is MDHEN and CDR2 is SYDVKM in the germline V gene. The CDR3 protein is CASKFRGGTEAFF. CDR3 coding DNA: TGTGCCAGCAAGTTCCGGGGCGGCACTGAAGCTTTCTTT.

This chain connects TRBV19 to TRBJ2-3, with TRBD2 matching over 11 bases. Germline trimming cut 1 base from V and 2 bases from J; bases unmatched to any gene: 5. This CDR3 region has 17 residues. CDR1 and CDR2 (germline): LNHDA, SQIVND (reference sequence). As DNA, the CDR3 is TGTGCCAGTAGTATAGGGGCTAGCGGGAGGACCACAGATACGCAGTATTTT. It yields the protein CASSIGASGRTTDTQYF.

CDR3 protein: CSVEDRGPTDTQYF. In DNA, the CDR3 is TGCAGCGTTGAGGACAGGGGGCCCACAGATACGCAGTATTTT. V gene TRBV29-1 combines with J gene TRBJ2-3; 11 positions agree with TRBD1. Trimming removed 3 bases from V and 2 bases from J; junction bases left unmatched: 1. CDR3 length: 14 residues. Germline V gene data show CDR1 as SQVTM and CDR2 as ANQGSEA.

Many counts were recorded for this clonotype. The chain combines TRBV28 with TRBJ1-5; the D is unclear. The CDR3 totals 14 residues. Germline-derived CDR1 and CDR2 are MDHEN and SYDVKM. V lost 4 bases and J 7 bases, leaving 14 bases between the germline ends. Here the CDR3 DNA reads TGTGCCAGCAGTTCAGCAGTTCTGTGGCAGCCCCAGCATTTT. Translated, it gives CASSSAVLWQPQHF.

This chain uses TRBV2 with TRBJ2-5; 10 bases line up with TRBD1. The junction had 14 bases not matched to a gene; V was cut back by 11 bases and J by 5 bases. This CDR3 spans 15 amino acids. Germline V gene data show CDR1 as SNHLY and CDR2 as FYNNEI. The CDR3 nucleotides are TGTGCCTCTCAAAGGGTGACAGGGGGCTCGGAGACCCAGTACTTC. Translation gives CASQRVTGGSETQYF. Based on the CDR3 plus reference TRBV2 and TRBJ2-5, the full variable domain is EPEVTQTPSHQVTQMGQEVILRCVPISNHLYFYWYRQILGQKVEFLVSFYNNEISEKSEIFDDQFSVERPDGSNFTLKIRSTKLEDSAMYFCASQRVTGGSETQYFGPGTRLLVL.

V is TRBV4-3 and J is TRBJ1-6; D remains ambiguous. The CDR3 length is 17 residues. The germline V gene has CDR1 LGHNA and CDR2 YSLEER. Trimming left V 1 base short and J 0 bases short, with 10 bases between. The CDR3 DNA is TGCGCCAGCAGCCAAGGGTCCACCAGCTCCTATAATTCACCCCTCCACTTT. Protein: CASSQGSTSSYNSPLHF.

This clonotype has more than one count but fewer than ten. The gene calls are TRBV3-1 and TRBJ1-5; D not resolved. CDR1 LGHDT and CDR2 YNNKEL come from the germline V gene (reference sequence). Trimming left V 2 bases short and J 0 bases short, with 8 bases between. This CDR3 spans 15 amino acids. This chain's CDR3 is CASSQSHSSNQPQHF. The CDR3 region has the DNA TGTGCCAGCAGCCAATCCCACAGTAGCAATCAGCCCCAGCATTTT.

This clonotype was seen many times. The J gene is TRBJ2-5, the V gene TRBV15; 8 positions agree with TRBD2. The V gene end was trimmed by 0 bases and the J gene end by 2 bases; junction bases not matched to a gene: 5. The CDR3 contains 16 residues. Germline V gene data show CDR1 as LNHNV and CDR2 as YYDKDF (reference sequence). The CDR3 DNA sequence: TGTGCCACCAGCAGAGATCCGCGGGGGGATCAAGAGACCCAGTACTTC. As protein: CATSRDPRGDQETQYF.

This clonotype appeared many times. The CDR3, as DNA: TGTGCCAGCAGCCAAGATTTGGGGGCTAATGAGCAGTTCTTC. This translates into CASSQDLGANEQFF. The genes are TRBV14 and TRBJ2-1; maybe TRBD1 (6 bases). V lost 0 bases to trimming and J lost 7 bases, with 10 bases between them. From germline, CDR1 is SGHDN and CDR2 FVKESK. The length of the CDR3 is 14 residues.

The V call is TRBV19, the J call TRBJ2-1, with D perhaps being TRBD1 or TRBD2 (5 bases each). The length of the CDR3 is 12 residues. V was trimmed by 3 bases and J by 10 bases, leaving 10 bases between them. Germline-derived CDR1 and CDR2 are LNHDA and SQIVND (reference sequence). CDR3 amino acids: CASSMSGGEQFF. Written as DNA, the CDR3 is TGTGCCAGTAGTATGAGTGGGGGAGAGCAGTTCTTC. The whole variable domain, filled in from reference TRBV19 and TRBJ2-1, reads DGGITQSPKYLFRKEGQNVTLSCEQNLNHDAMYWYRQDPGQGLRLIYYSQIVNDFQKGDIAEGYSVSREKKESFPLTVTSAQKNPTAFYLCASSMSGGEQFFGPGTRLTVL.

This clonotype was recorded at least ten times. The chain carries TRBV20-1 and TRBJ1-5; D ambiguous. CDR1 and CDR2 (germline): DFQATT, SNEGSKA (reference sequence). V was clipped by 3 bases and J by 2 bases, with 14 bases between them. This CDR3 spans 15 amino acids. The CDR3 reads CSASSGHSGNQPQHF. The CDR3 DNA sequence: TGCAGTGCTAGCTCGGGCCACTCGGGCAATCAGCCCCAGCATTTT.

This clonotype turned up a few times. The chain employs TRBV20-1 and TRBJ2-3; no clear D. The germline V and J ends were trimmed by 4 bases and 5 bases, with 13 bases remaining between them. Germline assignment: CDR1 DFQATT and CDR2 SNEGSKA (reference sequence). The CDR3 contains 13 residues. The CDR3 DNA follows: TGCAGTGCTATCTCCCCCAAGGGAGATACGCAGTATTTT. This codes for CSAISPKGDTQYF.

This clonotype appeared a few times. The chain couples TRBV6-2 or TRBV6-3 to TRBJ2-5; D is unresolved. V gave up 2 bases and J gave up 11 bases, with 9 bases separating them. From germline, CDR1 is MNHEY and CDR2 SVGEGT. This CDR3 has 11 amino acids. The CDR3 is CASSYRAVQYF. The CDR3 DNA reads TGTGCCAGCAGTTACCGGGCCGTGCAGTACTTC.

This clonotype was picked up a small number of times. J is TRBJ1-5 and V is TRBV24-1, with D unresolved. Germline lookup yields CDR1 KGHDR and CDR2 SFDVKD. The CDR3 runs 13 residues. V lost 2 bases and J 7 bases, leaving 8 bases between the germline ends. CDR3 sequence reads: CATSDSNPQPQHF. The DNA of the CDR3 is TGTGCCACCAGTGATTCTAACCCCCAGCCCCAGCATTTT.